This T cell receptor beta chain was sequenced in a study of shared clonotypes between healthy human individuals. J lost 0 bases, V lost 5 bases, and 7 bases had no gene match. This CDR3 spans 16 amino acids. CDR1 is SGHAT and CDR2 is FQNNGV in the germline V gene. Generated by immunoSEQ multiplex PCR, the TCRdb table keeps only in-frame clones and is missing some. This sample has a few million clones; around 94% occur once, and the top ten carry roughly 0.13%. Comments on this clone: Other DNA sequences from this sample encode an identical CDR3 as well.

The V gene is TRBV11-2, the J gene TRBJ2-3, with TRBD2 matching over 8 bases. The TCR comes from a man aged 18 to 30 in good health. Sequenced: naive CD4+ T cells sorted from blood. Indicated subset: CD45RA+ positively selected. Here the CDR3 reads CASSLGASGSTDTQYF. CDR3 DNA: TGTGCCAGCAGCCTTGGGGCTAGCGGGAGCACAGATACGCAGTATTTT. The full variable domain, in which reference TRBV11-2 and TRBJ2-3 provide the parts outside the CDR3, is EAGVAQSPRYKIIEKRQSVAFWCNPISGHATLYWYQQILGQGPKLLIQFQNNGVVDDSQLPKDRFSAERLKGVDSTLKIQPAKLEDSAVYLCASSLGASGSTDTQYFGPGTRLTVL.